Presented here are 17 T cell receptor beta chains from one specimen sequenced in a study of beta chain features in type 1 diabetes. Study-level results: A moderate, significant TCRB CDR3 shortening appeared in type 1 diabetes across four CD4+ subsets.

Expressed TCRB transcripts were sequenced after all isolated RNA was converted to cDNA. The method was immunoSEQ multiplex PCR; TCRdb's version includes in-frame clones alone and lacks a portion of them. The profile shows roughly 400,000 clones, over 8.5% of them singletons. These receptors lack a known antigen. Sequencing was performed on central memory CD4+ T cells from blood. These receptors originate from a man aged 25-40 years with type 1 diabetes.

This clone has only a few counts. This chain links TRBV28 with TRBJ1-6, with D possibly TRBD1 on 5 matching bases. Germline loops: CDR1 MDHEN, CDR2 SYDVKM. Trimming took off 7 bases at V and 7 bases at J, with 17 bases between the two ends. The length of the CDR3 is 15 residues. CDR3 loop: CASTSPGRWNSPLHF. The CDR3, as DNA: TGTGCCAGCACGTCGCCGGGACGGTGGAATTCACCCCTCCACTTT. Full variable domain (rest looked up from reference TRBV28 and TRBJ1-6): DVKVTQSSRYLVKRTGEKVFLECVQDMDHENMFWYRQDPGLGLRLIYFSYDVKMKEKGDIPEGYSVSREKKERFSLILESASTNQTSMYLCASTSPGRWNSPLHFGNGTRLTVT.

The chain uses TRBV6-5 and TRBJ2-7; a weak D match, TRBD2 (5 bases). With 2 bases removed from V and 2 bases from J, the gap between germline ends came to 16 bases. Germline CDR1 MNHEY, CDR2 SVGAGI. This CDR3 comprises 16 residues. As DNA, the CDR3 is TGTGCCAGCAGTTACCCCGGGGTGGAGGCCGCCTACGAGCAGTACTTC. Its translation: CASSYPGVEAAYEQYF.

This chain uses TRBV11-2 with TRBJ2-1; D perhaps matches TRBD2 (8 bases). Germline V gives CDR1 SGHAT, CDR2 FQNNGV. Deletions cut 5 bases from V and 7 bases from J, with 15 bases between. This CDR3 contains 14 residues. The CDR3 bases are TGTGCCAGCAGCACTAGCGGCAGGGGGAATGAGCAGTTCTTC. Translation: CASSTSGRGNEQFF.

The V call is TRBV10-3, the J call TRBJ1-5; 7 bases align to TRBD1. Germline-derived CDR1 and CDR2 are ENHRY and SYGVKD. There are 15 residues in the CDR3. With 6 bases clipped from V and 6 bases from J, the junction kept 11 bases outside the gene matches. CDR3 amino acids: CAISERDSQAQPQHF. The DNA for the CDR3 is TGTGCCATCAGCGAAAGGGACAGTCAGGCTCAGCCCCAGCATTTT.

The rearrangement links TRBV11-3 to TRBJ2-2; TRBD1 is a possible D gene (6 bases). V shed 3 bases and J shed 0 bases, with 8 bases lying between them. Germline V lookup: CDR1 SGHNT, CDR2 YENEEA. The CDR3 has 15 residues. The CDR3 coding sequence is TGTGCCAGCAGCTTCACAGGGTCGAACACCGGGGAGCTGTTTTTT. It yields the protein CASSFTGSNTGELFF.

The chain carries TRBV9 and TRBJ2-1; 10 bases match TRBD2. CDR1 SGDLS and CDR2 YYNGEE come from the germline V gene. The V and J ends lost 3 bases and 6 bases, in that order; junction bases with no gene match: 6. The CDR3 is 15 amino acids. CDR3 residues: CASSDLAGVRNEQFF. DNA of the CDR3: TGTGCCAGCAGCGACCTAGCGGGAGTCCGCAATGAGCAGTTCTTC.

This clone appeared a few times. The rearrangement joins TRBV4-3 to TRBJ2-1, with D unclear. Germline V gives CDR1 LGHNA, CDR2 YSLEER. The CDR3 contains 13 residues. Trimming took off 1 base at V and 12 bases at J, with 13 bases between the two ends. Here the CDR3 DNA reads TGCGCCAGCAGCCAAGTAGCAGGCGCAGTGCAGTTCTTC. This sequence encodes CASSQVAGAVQFF.

The J gene is TRBJ2-1, the V gene TRBV4-3; the D is unclear. The germline gives CDR1 LGHNA, CDR2 YSLEER. Trimming shortened V by 0 bases and J by 0 bases, and 6 bases separated the two germline ends. CDR3 length equals 15 residues. The CDR3 loop reads CASSQDLSSYNEQFF. DNA for the CDR3: TGCGCCAGCAGCCAAGATTTAAGCTCCTACAATGAGCAGTTCTTC.

The chain carries TRBV28 and TRBJ2-3, with TRBD1 matching over 7 bases. The germline CDR1 and CDR2 sequences are MDHEN and SYDVKM. Trimming took 5 bases from V and 6 from J; bases not matched to a gene: 17. The CDR3 has 17 amino acids. The CDR3 here is CASSPPPTGNIVDTQYF. In DNA form, the CDR3 reads TGTGCCAGCAGTCCTCCCCCGACAGGGAATATTGTTGATACGCAGTATTTT.

The chain is built from TRBV4-1 and TRBJ2-5; 10 positions match TRBD2. Germline lookup yields CDR1 MGHRA and CDR2 YSYEKL. Losses at the gene ends were 3 bases for V and 3 bases for J; bases not matched to a gene: 7. The CDR3 contains 16 residues. CDR3 amino acids: CASSQGRAGGEETQYF. For the CDR3, the DNA is TGCGCCAGCAGCCAGGGGCGAGCGGGAGGGGAAGAGACCCAGTACTTC.

This clone was counted only a few times. The chain is built from TRBV11-2 and TRBJ2-3; no definite D call. V was clipped by 10 bases and J by 4 bases, with 12 bases between them. Germline CDR1 reads SGHAT; CDR2 reads FQNNGV. This CDR3 comprises 12 residues. CDR3 in amino acids: CATNKMADTQYF. The DNA for the CDR3 is TGTGCCACGAACAAAATGGCAGATACGCAGTATTTT.

J is TRBJ2-5 and V is TRBV9, with 9 nucleotides matching TRBD1. Trimming took 4 bases from V and 4 from J; bases not matched to a gene: 11. CDR3 size: 16 residues. The germline gives CDR1 SGDLS, CDR2 YYNGEE. In DNA, the CDR3 is TGTGCCAGCAGCTTAGACCCGGGACAGGGAGCAGAGACCCAGTACTTC. It is translated as CASSLDPGQGAETQYF.

The rearrangement joins TRBV2 to TRBJ2-2; D may be TRBD1 (6 bases). V was cut by 5 bases and J by 6 bases, with 10 bases left in between. This CDR3 contains 13 residues. Per the germline V gene, CDR1 is SNHLY and CDR2 is FYNNEI. Written as DNA, the CDR3 is TGTGCCAGCAGTAACAGGGAATCCGGGGAGCTGTTTTTT. Amino acids: CASSNRESGELFF. The whole variable domain, filled in from reference TRBV2 and TRBJ2-2, reads EPEVTQTPSHQVTQMGQEVILRCVPISNHLYFYWYRQILGQKVEFLVSFYNNEISEKSEIFDDQFSVERPDGSNFTLKIRSTKLEDSAMYFCASSNRESGELFFGEGSRLTVL.

CDR3 coding DNA: TGTGCCAGCAGTTCGACTAGCGGTGCCTCCTACAATGAGCAGTTCTTC. Its translation is CASSSTSGASYNEQFF. The V call is TRBV6-6, the J call TRBJ2-1; 9 bases agree with TRBD2. CDR3 length: 16 amino acids. J was trimmed by 0 bases and V by 4 bases; bases with no gene match: 4. CDR1 is MNHNY, CDR2 SVGAGI, per germline (reference sequence).

The V and J genes are TRBV2 and TRBJ1-5; TRBD1 matches at 9 bases. J gave up 6 bases and V 6 bases, and 9 bases lay outside the gene matches. Germline loops: CDR1 SNHLY, CDR2 FYNNEI. This CDR3 spans 15 amino acids. In DNA form, the CDR3 reads TGTGCCAGCAGGCAACAGGGGGCGGAGGGTCAGCCCCAGCATTTT. It encodes CASRQQGAEGQPQHF.

This clone was recorded at least ten times. V usage is TRBV7-9 and J usage is TRBJ2-7; D could derive from TRBD1 or TRBD2 (5 bases each). Germline V gene data show CDR1 as SEHNR and CDR2 as FQNEAQ (reference sequence). This CDR3 has 13 residues. The ends were cut back, 5 bases at V and 1 base at J, with 9 bases in the middle. This chain's CDR3 is CASSTGRSYEQYF. CDR3 nucleotide sequence: TGTGCCAGCAGCACGGGACGGTCCTACGAGCAGTACTTC.

This clone was detected many times. This chain joins TRBV5-4 and TRBJ2-1, with D possibly TRBD2 on 6 matching bases. Germline lookup yields CDR1 SGHNT and CDR2 YYREEE (reference sequence). V shed 4 bases and J shed 8 bases, with 19 bases lying between them. The CDR3 has 15 amino acids. The CDR3 nucleotides read TGTGCCAGCAGCCTACCCTCAAGACTAGTTGATGAGCAGTTCTTC. It is translated as CASSLPSRLVDEQFF.